A selection of T cell receptor beta chains follows, all from one sample in a study of identical twins. Each CDR3 protein gets one entry after TCRdb re-called the 5' RACE reads with MiXCR. The profile covers nearly 900,000 distinct CDR3 sequences, with 10% to 15% appearing a single time and roughly 1.5% taken by the ten largest. The same sample was also used in a study of yellow fever vaccine responses in identical twins.

Sequenced: PBMCs. These TCRs come from a woman aged 18-29 years in good health. The CDR3 runs from the conserved cysteine through the conserved F or W. D genes are given only for firm matches. Clone sizes are given selectively: once, few, many, or a class where the clone is expanded.

TRBV29-1	NA	TRBJ1-2	NA	CSVGGRGRVDYGYTF	TGCAGCGTTGGAGGGAGGGGGAGAGTGGACTATGGCTACACCTTC
TRBV6-5	NA	TRBJ2-3	few	CASSYGYGGESTDTQYF	TGTGCCAGCAGTTACGGTTATGGCGGGGAAAGCACAGATACGCAGTATTTT
TRBV12-3/TRBV12-4	TRBD2	TRBJ2-1	many	CASSFGGNNEQFF	TGTGCCAGCAGTTTCGGGGGGAACAATGAGCAGTTCTTC
TRBV27	TRBD2	TRBJ2-7	few	CASSLAGVGNEQYF	TGTGCCAGCAGCCTAGCGGGAGTCGGGAACGAGCAGTACTTC
TRBV20-1	TRBD1	TRBJ2-5	NA	CCARDGGTGGETQYF	TGCTGTGCTAGAGATGGGGGGACAGGGGGAGAGACCCAGTACTTC
TRBV12-3/TRBV12-4	TRBD1	TRBJ1-1	few	CASSSRDRGNTEAFF	TGTGCCAGCAGCAGCAGGGACAGGGGAAACACTGAAGCTTTCTTT
TRBV12-3/TRBV12-4	TRBD2	TRBJ2-2	many	CASSLSGGVTGELFF	TGTGCCAGCAGTCTTAGCGGGGGAGTCACCGGGGAGCTGTTTTTT
TRBV12-3/TRBV12-4	NA	TRBJ2-5	NA	CASSFLGAGAATQYF	TGTGCCAGCAGTTTCTTGGGGGCGGGAGCGGCGACCCAGTACTTC
TRBV5-1	NA	TRBJ1-2	NA	CASSLDGGARGYTF	TGCGCCAGCAGCTTGGATGGAGGGGCGCGGGGCTACACCTTC
TRBV28	NA	TRBJ1-3	NA	CASSSASSSGNTIYF	TGTGCCAGCAGTTCAGCCTCAAGCTCTGGAAACACCATATATTTT
TRBV2	NA	TRBJ2-5	NA	CASTPQGFQETQYF	TGTGCCAGCACCCCACAGGGATTCCAAGAGACCCAGTACTTC
TRBV20-1	TRBD2	TRBJ2-1	many	CSARDGTSGHNEQFF	TGCAGTGCTAGAGATGGGACTAGTGGGCACAATGAGCAGTTCTTC
TRBV12-3/TRBV12-4	NA	TRBJ2-7	many	CASSFSFSSYEQYF	TGTGCCAGCAGTTTCAGTTTCTCCTCCTACGAGCAGTACTTC
TRBV7-8	TRBD1	TRBJ1-2	NA	CASSRQGDYGYTF	TGTGCCAGCAGCCGACAGGGGGACTATGGCTACACCTTC
TRBV18	TRBD1	TRBJ1-1	few	CASSPAGGPEAFF	TGTGCCAGCTCACCGGCAGGGGGACCTGAAGCTTTCTTT
TRBV6-5	NA	TRBJ1-1	few	CASSYSFQGTEAFF	TGTGCCAGCAGTTACTCATTCCAGGGGACTGAAGCTTTCTTT
TRBV24-1	NA	TRBJ2-1	NA	CATSALGEGSYNEQFF	TGTGCCACCAGTGCCCTGGGAGAGGGCTCCTACAATGAGCAGTTCTTC
TRBV19	TRBD2	TRBJ2-5	NA	CASTPRTSGIETQYF	TGTGCCAGTACCCCCCGGACTAGCGGGATAGAGACCCAGTACTTC
TRBV20-1	NA	TRBJ1-3	many	CSARETAAGNTIYF	TGCAGTGCTAGAGAAACAGCTGCTGGAAACACCATATATTTT
TRBV2	NA	TRBJ2-7	few	CASSEVWLGGEQYF	TGTGCCAGCAGTGAAGTTTGGTTGGGAGGCGAGCAGTACTTC
TRBV4-1	TRBD2	TRBJ2-1	NA	CASSREGVNEQFF	TGCGCCAGCAGCCGGGAGGGAGTCAATGAGCAGTTCTTC
TRBV12-3/TRBV12-4	NA	TRBJ2-1	NA	CASTTRDIDSYNEQFF	TGTGCCAGCACTACCAGGGACATCGACTCCTACAATGAGCAGTTCTTC
TRBV10-2	NA	TRBJ2-2	once	CASSVKKSGELFF	TGCGCCAGCAGTGTGAAGAAGAGCGGGGAGCTGTTTTTT
TRBV20-1	TRBD2	TRBJ2-1	few	CSASPRGRMSEQFF	TGCAGTGCTAGTCCCCGCGGGAGAATGTCTGAGCAGTTCTTC
TRBV10-3	TRBD1	TRBJ1-5	few	CAISAGGNSNQPQHF	TGTGCCATCTCCGCAGGGGGAAATAGCAATCAGCCCCAGCATTTT
TRBV4-2	NA	TRBJ1-5	few	CASSEGDFGQPQHF	TGTGCCAGCAGCGAAGGGGATTTCGGTCAGCCCCAGCATTTT
TRBV20-1	TRBD2	TRBJ2-1	few	CSAKIATSGRAGWNEQFF	TGCAGTGCTAAAATAGCGACTAGCGGGAGGGCGGGTTGGAATGAGCAGTTCTTC
TRBV6-2/TRBV6-3	TRBD1	TRBJ2-2	many	CASSYVDRVPGELFF	TGTGCCAGCAGTTACGTGGACAGGGTTCCCGGGGAGCTGTTTTTT
TRBV28	TRBD1	TRBJ1-2	NA	CASRLAGQAFGYTF	TGTGCCAGCCGGCTGGCGGGACAGGCTTTTGGCTACACCTTC
TRBV20-1	TRBD2	TRBJ2-3	many	CSARDHLRTSGGRPVTDTQYF	TGCAGTGCTAGAGATCATCTCCGGACTAGCGGGGGCCGACCAGTAACGGATACGCAGTATTTT
TRBV29-1	TRBD2	TRBJ2-5	few	CSSGGGETQYF	TGCAGTTCGGGGGGAGGAGAGACCCAGTACTTC
TRBV6-4	TRBD2	TRBJ2-1	few	CASSGLASGSYEQFF	TGTGCCAGCAGTGGCCTGGCTAGCGGGAGCTATGAGCAGTTCTTC
TRBV29-1	NA	TRBJ2-2	few	CSVGYKFPGELFF	TGCAGCGTTGGGTACAAGTTCCCCGGGGAGCTGTTTTTT
TRBV9	NA	TRBJ2-5	NA	CASSPRSAGKETQYF	TGTGCCAGCAGCCCAAGATCGGCAGGAAAGGAGACCCAGTACTTC
TRBV7-9	NA	TRBJ1-1	many	CASSYQNTEAFF	TGTGCCAGCAGCTATCAGAACACTGAAGCTTTCTTT
TRBV10-3	NA	TRBJ1-1	few	CAITAGPGSGNTEAFF	TGTGCCATCACAGCGGGGCCCGGGTCGGGGAACACTGAAGCTTTCTTT
TRBV9	TRBD2	TRBJ2-1	few	CASSLQGLAGYNEQFF	TGTGCCAGCAGCTTACAAGGACTAGCGGGATACAATGAGCAGTTCTTC
TRBV2	NA	TRBJ2-7	NA	CASSSLRVLDNEQYF	TGTGCCAGCAGTTCACTGCGGGTTCTGGATAACGAGCAGTACTTC
TRBV5-1	NA	TRBJ1-1	NA	CASSTGTNKAEAFF	TGCGCCAGCAGCACCGGGACAAATAAAGCTGAAGCTTTCTTT
TRBV24-1	TRBD2	TRBJ2-1	NA	CATSEPGLINEQFF	TGTGCCACCAGCGAACCGGGACTAATCAATGAGCAGTTCTTC
TRBV12-3/TRBV12-4	NA	TRBJ2-7	NA	CASRPPGALYEQYF	TGTGCCAGCAGACCGCCGGGAGCTCTCTACGAGCAGTACTTC
TRBV9	NA	TRBJ1-1	many	CASSKGGNTEAFF	TGTGCCAGCAGCAAGGGGGGGAACACTGAAGCTTTCTTT
TRBV11-2	NA	TRBJ1-5	NA	CASSLDSGQPQHF	TGTGCCAGCAGCTTAGATAGTGGTCAGCCCCAGCATTTT
TRBV28	TRBD2	TRBJ2-1	NA	CASRLKGLAGRNEQFF	TGTGCCAGCAGACTCAAGGGACTAGCGGGGAGAAATGAGCAGTTCTTC
TRBV4-1	TRBD2	TRBJ2-3	NA	CASSQGLAGGRPRDTQYF	TGCGCCAGCAGCCAAGGACTAGCGGGGGGACGCCCCCGGGATACGCAGTATTTT
TRBV20-1	NA	TRBJ1-4	NA	CSARDRPNEKLFF	TGCAGTGCTAGGGACAGACCTAATGAAAAACTGTTTTTT
TRBV29-1	NA	TRBJ2-1	many	CSVEETGKSSYNEQFF	TGCAGCGTTGAAGAAACGGGCAAAAGCTCCTACAATGAGCAGTTCTTC
TRBV29-1	TRBD2	TRBJ2-3	few	CSVGASGSFIGSDTQYF	TGCAGCGTTGGGGCTAGCGGGAGTTTTATTGGCTCGGATACGCAGTATTTT
TRBV25-1	TRBD2	TRBJ2-1	few	CASSHRSGNSYNEQFF	TGTGCCAGCAGTCACCGTAGCGGGAACTCCTACAATGAGCAGTTCTTC
TRBV10-3	NA	TRBJ1-2	few	CAISESKSWRGYTF	TGTGCCATCAGTGAGTCCAAGTCCTGGCGAGGCTACACCTTC
TRBV11-1	TRBD2	TRBJ2-3	few	CASSLLADYTDTQYF	TGTGCCAGCAGCTTACTAGCGGACTACACAGATACGCAGTATTTT
TRBV5-1	NA	TRBJ2-3	NA	CASSPSELDTQYF	TGCGCCAGCAGCCCGTCGGAATTAGATACGCAGTATTTT
TRBV20-1	TRBD2	TRBJ2-1	NA	CSASGGALDEQFF	TGCAGTGCTAGCGGGGGGGCCTTGGATGAGCAGTTCTTC
TRBV4-1	NA	TRBJ2-1	many	CASSQGGLRQISYNEQFF	TGCGCCAGCAGCCAAGGAGGGCTAAGACAGATCTCCTACAATGAGCAGTTCTTC
TRBV11-2	NA	TRBJ2-3	NA	CASSPPWGNTQYF	TGTGCCAGCAGCCCCCCCTGGGGAAATACGCAGTATTTT
TRBV15	TRBD1	TRBJ2-5	NA	CATSREGQVRRETQYF	TGTGCCACCAGCAGAGAGGGACAGGTTCGTCGAGAGACCCAGTACTTC
TRBV12-3/TRBV12-4	TRBD2	TRBJ2-1	many	CASTSPGGTSGAPYNEQFF	TGTGCCAGCACCAGTCCGGGAGGGACTAGCGGGGCCCCCTACAATGAGCAGTTCTTC
TRBV7-9	TRBD1	TRBJ2-4	NA	CASSLADRELYF	TGTGCCAGCAGCTTAGCGGACAGGGAGTTGTACTTC
TRBV5-1	TRBD1	TRBJ2-7	many	CASSLETGVREQYF	TGCGCCAGCAGCTTGGAAACAGGGGTGCGAGAGCAGTACTTC
TRBV20-1	NA	TRBJ2-6	NA	CSAEPWGSGANVLTF	TGCAGTGCCGAGCCCTGGGGGTCTGGGGCCAACGTCCTGACTTTC